There are many counts of the clone carrying this T cell receptor beta chain. Its antigen remains unknown. Uncontrolled infection, other autoimmune disease, pregnancy and lactation each barred patients from inclusion. Clinical symptoms, serum thyroxine and TRAb, thyroid ultrasound and orbital computed tomography were used for the diagnoses. Using RNA transcripts as the source, TCR beta CDR3 regions were amplified. Initially, a first-round RT-PCR of the TCR CDR3 employed the HTBI primer set. TCRdb ran MiXCR on the multiplex PCR reads and lists one entry per CDR3 protein. Of 210,000 or so distinct CDR3 sequences detected, 15% to 20% appear once; the ten largest clones hold roughly 53%. The source of the sample is a study of T cells in Graves' hyperthyroidism and ophthalmopathy. Study as a whole: The initial diagnosis was the point when peripheral blood was collected, ahead of any treatment.

Study-wide findings and caveats: Blood shared most expanded thyroid clonotypes above 0.001.

V gave up 5 bases and J gave up 3 bases, with 18 bases separating them. The CDR3 is 15 amino acids. Germline CDR1 reads SGHRS; CDR2 reads YFSETQ. Input material: blood. The J gene is TRBJ2-7, the V gene TRBV5-1; D is possibly TRBD1 (7 bases). This TCR was sampled from a man in his fifties or sixties with Graves' hyperthyroidism. The CDR3 sequence is CASRGGGAGGYEQYF. The DNA of the CDR3 is TGCGCCAGCAGAGGAGGAGGGGCAGGGGGCTACGAGCAGTACTTC.